The 20 T cell receptor beta chains in this list originate from one sample, sequenced in a study of control samples from healthy donors and cancer patients (dated by TCRdb to about 2020). Preparation of the library involved the immunoSEQ multiplex PCR assay. Imported from immuneACCESS, the table was reduced by TCRdb to in-frame sequences with V and J called. These copies leave out some clones; in studies compared against another copy, an unresolved V gene accounts for under half, and the cause of the remainder is not known. The sample table contains 75,000 to 95,000 clones; only one count was recorded for around nine tenths of them. The leading ten clones occupy over 3% of the sample. Sequenced sample: blood. These receptors were taken from a young woman in good health.

The chain uses TRBV27 and TRBJ1-6; D remains ambiguous. Trimming removed 6 bases from V and 4 bases from J, with 10 bases in between. From germline, CDR1 is MNHEY and CDR2 SMNVEV (reference sequence). The CDR3 sequence is 14 residues long. The CDR3 here is CASSPEKYNSPLHF. The CDR3 coding sequence is TGTGCCAGCAGCCCCGAGAAGTATAATTCACCCCTCCACTTT.

The chain employs TRBV4-1 and TRBJ2-7, with 7 positions matching TRBD1. The CDR3 contains 15 residues. Germline trimming cut 0 bases from V and 7 bases from J; bases unmatched to any gene: 9. The germline CDR1 and CDR2 sequences are MGHRA and YSYEKL. CDR3 loop: CASSQERQGSGEQYF. DNA of the CDR3: TGCGCCAGCAGCCAAGAGAGACAGGGAAGTGGAGAGCAGTACTTC.

The chain combines TRBV7-9 with TRBJ2-5, with unresolved D. This CDR3 is 12 amino acids long. Germline V gene lookup returns CDR1 SEHNR and CDR2 FQNEAQ (reference sequence). V dropped 6 bases and J dropped 9 bases, with 14 bases sitting between them. This CDR3 is CASRSSDLPQYF. DNA for the CDR3: TGTGCCAGCAGGTCCTCGGATTTGCCCCAGTACTTC.

The chain has TRBV5-1 and TRBJ1-1; 8 positions match TRBD1. This CDR3 is built from 14 residues. CDR1 is SGHRS and CDR2 is YFSETQ in the germline V gene. The V gene end was trimmed by 2 bases and the J gene end by 4 bases; junction bases not matched to a gene: 4. Here the CDR3 reads CASSLTGGSTEAFF. The CDR3 region has the DNA TGCGCCAGCAGCTTAACAGGGGGGAGCACTGAAGCTTTCTTT.

The genes are TRBV10-2 and TRBJ2-7; 15 positions agree with TRBD2. V was clipped by 4 bases and J by 0 bases; unmatched bases: 10. The germline V gene has CDR1 WSHSY and CDR2 SAAADI. This CDR3 is built from 19 residues. The chain's CDR3 is CASSVAGLAGGLTSYEQYF. The DNA of the CDR3 is TGCGCCAGCAGTGTCGCTGGACTAGCGGGGGGGTTAACCTCCTACGAGCAGTACTTC.

The CDR3 region is CASSSRGYNEQFF. The CDR3 region has the DNA TGTGCCAGCAGCTCCCGGGGATACAATGAGCAGTTCTTC. The V call is TRBV3-1 (or the pseudogene TRBV3-2), the J call TRBJ2-1; possibly TRBD2 for D (5 bases). Trimming pared 5 bases from V and 4 bases from J, leaving 9 bases between. Germline CDR1 LGHDT, CDR2 YNNKEL (reference sequence). The CDR3 sequence is 13 residues long.

The chain recombines TRBV6-1 with TRBJ2-2; D perhaps matches TRBD1 (6 bases). Germline CDR1 reads MNHNS; CDR2 reads SASEGT. The length of the CDR3 is 14 residues. V lost 3 bases, J lost 2 bases, and 7 bases lay in between. CDR3 nucleotide sequence: TGTGCCAGCAGTGAGGACAGAAACACCGGGGAGCTGTTTTTT. It is translated as CASSEDRNTGELFF.

V is TRBV7-4 and J is TRBJ1-3, with 11 bases that match TRBD1. The CDR3 totals 18 residues. V shed 3 bases and J 0 bases; nucleotides not matched to a gene: 7. In germline, CDR1 is SGHVT, CDR2 SQSDAQ. In DNA form, the CDR3 reads TGTGCCAGCAGCTTGGACAGGGGGCATTTCGACTCTGGAAACACCATATATTTT. This codes for CASSLDRGHFDSGNTIYF.

This chain links TRBV19 with TRBJ2-7; 10 nucleotides agree with TRBD1. Trimming at V came to 9 bases and at J to 4 bases, leaving 6 bases not matched to a gene. The germline V gene encodes CDR1 LNHDA and CDR2 SQIVND (reference sequence). The CDR3 runs 13 residues. The CDR3 DNA sequence: TGTGCCAGCCGGGACAGGGGATTTTACGAGCAGTACTTC. Translating gives CASRDRGFYEQYF.

This chain joins TRBV21-1 and TRBJ1-1. TRBV21-1 represents a pseudogene. The CDR3 extends over 17 amino acids. The CDR3 sequence is CASSKVTWEVPNTEAFF. The DNA of the CDR3 is TGTGCCAGCAGCAAAGTAACGTGGGAGGTGCCGAACACTGAAGCTTTCTTT.

CDR3: CASSPQGGYEQYF. Written as DNA, the CDR3 is TGTGCCAGCTCACCACAGGGGGGCTACGAGCAGTACTTC. The chain carries TRBV18 and TRBJ2-7; either TRBD1 or TRBD2 may fit D (6 bases each). This CDR3 contains 13 residues. Trimming shortened V by 1 base and J by 3 bases, and 7 bases separated the two germline ends. Germline V gene lookup returns CDR1 KGHSH and CDR2 LQKENI.

This clone was recorded once. The V and J genes are TRBV10-2 and TRBJ1-4; possible D gene TRBD1, 5 bases. From germline, CDR1 is WSHSY and CDR2 SAAADI. The CDR3 is 15 residues long. V was clipped by 5 bases and J by 0 bases, with 10 bases between them. The CDR3 loop reads CASSTWGATNEKLFF. The CDR3 DNA reads TGCGCCAGCAGTACCTGGGGGGCAACTAATGAAAAACTGTTTTTT.

This rearrangement joins TRBV21-1 to TRBJ1-6; TRBD1 was called by the table and not checked on the DNA. TRBV21-1 is a listed pseudogene. The CDR3 loop spans 14 amino acids. The CDR3 reads CASSMDRQNSPLHF. Here the CDR3 DNA reads TGTGCCAGCAGTATGGACCGACAGAATTCACCCCTCCACTTT.

In its sample, this clone was seen a few times. The chain recombines TRBV3-1 (or the pseudogene TRBV3-2) with TRBJ2-1, with D unresolved. Germline V CDR1 and CDR2: LGHDT, YNNKEL (reference sequence). V was pared by 3 bases and J by 3 bases, with 3 bases between. The CDR3 totals 12 residues. The CDR3 region is CASSQGYNEQFF. CDR3 in DNA: TGTGCCAGCAGCCAGGGCTACAATGAGCAGTTCTTC.

The chain is built from TRBV6-1 and TRBJ1-5; D is uncertain. The ends were cut back, 3 bases at V and 5 bases at J, with 11 bases in the middle. The CDR3 runs to 14 residues. Germline lookup yields CDR1 MNHNS and CDR2 SASEGT. The CDR3: CASSETTYYQPQHF. In nucleotides, the CDR3 is TGTGCCAGCAGTGAGACAACTTACTATCAGCCCCAGCATTTT.

The genes are TRBV6-1 and TRBJ2-7, with TRBD2 matching over 9 bases. The V gene end was trimmed by 1 base and the J gene end by 5 bases; junction bases not matched to a gene: 9. The germline V gene encodes CDR1 MNHNS and CDR2 SASEGT. CDR3 length: 16 amino acids. The CDR3 DNA sequence: TGTGCCAGCAGTGAAGAAAGTGGCGGGGGGGCCGACGAGCAGTACTTC. It is translated as CASSEESGGGADEQYF.

This chain connects TRBV7-3 to TRBJ2-5; D ambiguous. Per the germline V gene, CDR1 is SGHTA and CDR2 is FQGTGA. Trimming shortened V by 5 bases and J by 2 bases, and 21 bases separated the two germline ends. This CDR3 is 17 amino acids long. The CDR3 DNA reads TGTGCCAGCAGCCGTGTGCTAGATTTCCCCTTTCAAGAGACCCAGTACTTC. Its translation is CASSRVLDFPFQETQYF.

The chain has TRBV10-1 and TRBJ2-2, with D unresolved. Trimming shortened V by 0 bases and J by 6 bases, and 11 bases separated the two germline ends. Germline CDR1 is WNHNN and CDR2 is SYGVQD (reference sequence). This CDR3 spans 15 amino acids. Here the CDR3 reads CASSESMGLSGELFF. The CDR3 DNA sequence: TGCGCCAGCAGTGAGTCGATGGGGTTATCCGGGGAGCTGTTTTTT.

V gene TRBV6-2 or TRBV6-3 combines with J gene TRBJ2-2; TRBD1 agrees at 8 bases. Germline values: CDR1 MNHEY, CDR2 SVGEGT. After removal of 6 bases from V and 4 bases from J, the junction contained 1 base not matched to a gene. This CDR3 has 13 amino acids. The DNA of the CDR3 is TGTGCCAGCAGCAGGGGGCCCACCGGGGAGCTGTTTTTT. This gives the protein CASSRGPTGELFF.

This chain uses TRBV9 with TRBJ1-1; TRBD1 is a possible D gene (5 bases). Between the trimmed V and J ends, which lost 0 bases and 2 bases, there was a span of 14 bases. Germline CDR1 is SGDLS and CDR2 is YYNGEE. CDR3 size: 16 residues. Here the CDR3 reads CASSVGKGWDNTEAFF. CDR3 coding DNA: TGTGCCAGCAGCGTAGGGAAGGGGTGGGATAACACTGAAGCTTTCTTT. The entire variable domain, with the rest obtained from reference TRBV9 and TRBJ1-1, is as follows: DSGVTQTPKHLITATGQRVTLRCSPRSGDLSVYWYQQSLDQGLQFLIQYYNGEERAKGNILERFSAQQFPDLHSELNLSSLELGDSALYFCASSVGKGWDNTEAFFGQGTRLTVV.